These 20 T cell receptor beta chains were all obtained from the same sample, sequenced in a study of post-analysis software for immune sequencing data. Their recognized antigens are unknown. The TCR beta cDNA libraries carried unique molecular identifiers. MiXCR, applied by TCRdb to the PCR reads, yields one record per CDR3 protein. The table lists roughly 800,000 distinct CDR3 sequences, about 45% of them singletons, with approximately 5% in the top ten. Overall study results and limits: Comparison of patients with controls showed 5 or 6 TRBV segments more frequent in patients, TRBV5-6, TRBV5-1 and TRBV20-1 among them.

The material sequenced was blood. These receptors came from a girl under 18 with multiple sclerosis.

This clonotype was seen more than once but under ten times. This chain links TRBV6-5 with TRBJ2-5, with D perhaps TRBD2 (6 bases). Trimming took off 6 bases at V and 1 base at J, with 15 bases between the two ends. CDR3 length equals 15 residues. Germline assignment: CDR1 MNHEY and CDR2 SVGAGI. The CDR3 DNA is TGTGCCAGCAGGGAAGGGACTTCTATCCAAGAGACCCAGTACTTC. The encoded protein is CASREGTSIQETQYF.

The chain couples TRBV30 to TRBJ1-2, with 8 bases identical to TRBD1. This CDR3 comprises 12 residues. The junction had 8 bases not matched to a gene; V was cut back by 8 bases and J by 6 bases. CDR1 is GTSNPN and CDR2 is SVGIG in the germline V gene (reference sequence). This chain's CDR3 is CARAGGTNGYTF. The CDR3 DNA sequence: TGTGCCCGGGCAGGGGGCACAAATGGCTACACCTTC.

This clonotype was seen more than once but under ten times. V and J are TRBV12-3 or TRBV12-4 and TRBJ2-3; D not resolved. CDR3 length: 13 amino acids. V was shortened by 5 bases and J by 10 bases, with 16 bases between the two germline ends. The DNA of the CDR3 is TGTGCCAGCAGTCCGCCGCCGAACCCATCGCAGTATTTT. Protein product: CASSPPPNPSQYF.

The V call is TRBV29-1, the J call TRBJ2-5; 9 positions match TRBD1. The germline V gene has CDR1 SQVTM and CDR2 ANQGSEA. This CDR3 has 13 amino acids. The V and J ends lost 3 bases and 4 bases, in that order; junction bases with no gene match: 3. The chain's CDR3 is CSVDRTGVETQYF. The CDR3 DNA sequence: TGCAGCGTTGATAGGACAGGGGTAGAGACCCAGTACTTC.

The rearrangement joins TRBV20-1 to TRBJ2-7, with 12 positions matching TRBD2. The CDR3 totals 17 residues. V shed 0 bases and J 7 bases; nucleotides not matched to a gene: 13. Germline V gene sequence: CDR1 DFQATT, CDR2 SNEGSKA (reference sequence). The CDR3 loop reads CSARDPLAGGTYNEQYF. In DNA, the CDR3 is TGCAGTGCTAGAGACCCGCTAGCGGGAGGGACCTACAATGAGCAGTACTTC.

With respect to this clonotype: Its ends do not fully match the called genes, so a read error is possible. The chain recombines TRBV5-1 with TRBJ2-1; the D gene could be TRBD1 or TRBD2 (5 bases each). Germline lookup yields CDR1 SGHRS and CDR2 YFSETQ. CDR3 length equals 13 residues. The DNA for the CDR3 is TGCGTCAGCAGCTTGGACCTGGGGGATGAGCAGTTCTTC. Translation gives CVSSLDLGDEQFF.

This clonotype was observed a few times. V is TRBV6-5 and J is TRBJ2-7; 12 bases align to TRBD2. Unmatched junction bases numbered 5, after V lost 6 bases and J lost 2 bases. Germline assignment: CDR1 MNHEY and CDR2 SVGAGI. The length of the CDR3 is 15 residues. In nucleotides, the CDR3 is TGTGCCAGCAGACCCAGGACTAGCGGGGCCTACGAGCAGTACTTC. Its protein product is CASRPRTSGAYEQYF.

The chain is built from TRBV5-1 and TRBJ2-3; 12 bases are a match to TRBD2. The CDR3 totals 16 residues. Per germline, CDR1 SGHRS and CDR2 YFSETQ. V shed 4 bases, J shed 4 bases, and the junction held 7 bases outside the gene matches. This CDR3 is CASSPRRLAGADTQYF. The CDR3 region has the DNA TGCGCCAGCAGCCCCCGGAGACTAGCGGGAGCAGATACGCAGTATTTT.

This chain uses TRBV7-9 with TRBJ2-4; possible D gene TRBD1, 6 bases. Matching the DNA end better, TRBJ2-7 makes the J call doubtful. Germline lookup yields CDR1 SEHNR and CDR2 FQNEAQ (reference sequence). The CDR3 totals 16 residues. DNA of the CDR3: TGTGCCAGCAGCCCCCGGCTAAACACAGGGACCCACGAGCAGTACTTC. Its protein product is CASSPRLNTGTHEQYF.

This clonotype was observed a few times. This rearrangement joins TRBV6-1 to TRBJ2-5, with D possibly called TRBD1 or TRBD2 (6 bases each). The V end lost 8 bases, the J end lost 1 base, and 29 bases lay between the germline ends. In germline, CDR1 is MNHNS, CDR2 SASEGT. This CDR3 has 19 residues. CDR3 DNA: TGTGCCAGCGGAATCACGCCGGGCCAGCCTAGGGGGGCCCAAGAGACCCAGTACTTC. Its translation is CASGITPGQPRGAQETQYF.

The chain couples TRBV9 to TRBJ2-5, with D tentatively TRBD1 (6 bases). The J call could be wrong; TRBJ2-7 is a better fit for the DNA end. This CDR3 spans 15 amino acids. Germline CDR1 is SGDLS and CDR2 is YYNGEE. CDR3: CASSVGSGACYEQYF. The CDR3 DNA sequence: TGTGCCAGCAGCGTAGGATCAGGGGCCTGCTACGAGCAGTACTTC.

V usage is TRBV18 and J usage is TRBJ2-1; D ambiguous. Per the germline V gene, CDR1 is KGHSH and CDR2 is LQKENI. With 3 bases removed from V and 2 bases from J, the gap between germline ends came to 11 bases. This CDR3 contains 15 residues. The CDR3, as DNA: TGTGCCAGCTCACCGCGAGGTTTGACCTACAATGAGCAGTTCTTC. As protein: CASSPRGLTYNEQFF.

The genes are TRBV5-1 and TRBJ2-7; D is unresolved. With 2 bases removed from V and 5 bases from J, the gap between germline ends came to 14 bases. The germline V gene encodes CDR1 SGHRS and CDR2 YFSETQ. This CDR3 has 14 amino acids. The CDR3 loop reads CASSFETLTDEQYF. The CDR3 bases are TGCGCCAGCAGCTTCGAGACTCTTACCGACGAGCAGTACTTC.

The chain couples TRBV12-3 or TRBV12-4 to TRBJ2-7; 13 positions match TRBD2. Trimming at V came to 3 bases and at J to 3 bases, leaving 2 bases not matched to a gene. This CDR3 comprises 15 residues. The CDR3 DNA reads TGTGCCAGCAGTTTCGGGACTAGCGGGGACTACGAGCAGTACTTC. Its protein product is CASSFGTSGDYEQYF.

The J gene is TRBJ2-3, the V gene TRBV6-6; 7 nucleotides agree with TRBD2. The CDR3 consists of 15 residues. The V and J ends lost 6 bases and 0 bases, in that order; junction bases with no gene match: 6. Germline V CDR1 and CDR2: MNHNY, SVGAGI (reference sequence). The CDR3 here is CASSSLAPSTDTQYF. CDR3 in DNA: TGTGCCAGCAGCTCACTAGCGCCCAGCACAGATACGCAGTATTTT.

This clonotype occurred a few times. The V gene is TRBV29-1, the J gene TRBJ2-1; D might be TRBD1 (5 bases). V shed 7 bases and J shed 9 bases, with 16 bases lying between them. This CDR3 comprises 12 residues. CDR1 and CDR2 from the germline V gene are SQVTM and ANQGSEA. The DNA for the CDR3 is TGCAGCGGTGGGCCGTTAAGGGGTGAGCAGTTCTTC. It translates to CSGGPLRGEQFF.

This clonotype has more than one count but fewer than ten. The CDR3 here is CASSLDWGDEQYF. DNA for the CDR3: TGTGCCAGCAGCTTAGATTGGGGAGACGAGCAGTACTTC. The genes are TRBV7-6 and TRBJ2-7, with a possible D match to TRBD2 (5 bases). This CDR3 is 13 amino acids long. From germline, CDR1 is SGHVS and CDR2 FNYEAQ. V lost 1 base, J lost 5 bases, and 9 bases lay in between.

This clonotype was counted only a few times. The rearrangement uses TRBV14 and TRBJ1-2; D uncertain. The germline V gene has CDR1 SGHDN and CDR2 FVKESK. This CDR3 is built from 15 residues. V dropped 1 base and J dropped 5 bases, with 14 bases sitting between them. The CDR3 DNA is TGTGCCAGCAGCCAAGGTAGCACCGTCGGGTATGGCTACACCTTC. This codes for CASSQGSTVGYGYTF. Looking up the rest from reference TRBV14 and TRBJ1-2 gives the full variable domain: EAGVTQFPSHSVIEKGQTVTLRCDPISGHDNLYWYRRVMGKEIKFLLHFVKESKQDESGMPNNRFLAERTGGTYSTLKVQPAELEDSGVYFCASSQGSTVGYGYTFGSGTRLTVV.

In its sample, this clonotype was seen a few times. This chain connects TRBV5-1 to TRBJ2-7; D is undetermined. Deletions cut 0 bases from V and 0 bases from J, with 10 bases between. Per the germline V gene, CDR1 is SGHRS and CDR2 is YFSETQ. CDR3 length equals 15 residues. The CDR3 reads CASSLEVDPSYEQYF. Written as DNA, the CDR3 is TGCGCCAGCAGCTTGGAAGTGGATCCCTCCTACGAGCAGTACTTC.

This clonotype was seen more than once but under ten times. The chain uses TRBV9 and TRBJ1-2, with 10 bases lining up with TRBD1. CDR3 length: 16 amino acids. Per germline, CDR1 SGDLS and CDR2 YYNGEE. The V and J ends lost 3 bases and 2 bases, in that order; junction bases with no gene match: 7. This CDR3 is CASSAQPGQGNYGYTF. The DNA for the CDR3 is TGTGCCAGCAGCGCACAACCGGGACAGGGGAACTATGGCTACACCTTC.